The clone carrying this TCR beta chain was observed once. Trimming took 0 bases from V and 2 from J, leaving 8 bases between them. The germline V gene has CDR1 SGDLS and CDR2 YYNGEE. The CDR3 spans 14 residues. The data derive from a study of OX40 agonist ivuxolimab in advanced cancers. At the level of the study: Prior therapy, whether anti-PD-1, anti-PD-L1 or anti-CTLA-4, was allowed, and less than 45% had some.

The table came from immunoSEQ multiplex PCR; TCRdb's copy has only in-frame clones and leaves some out. The table includes about 48,000 clones, about 81% detected once. The V and J genes are TRBV9 and TRBJ1-1; perhaps TRBD1 as D (6 bases). Material: CD4+ or CD8+ T cells sorted from blood, obtained in a trial of the OX40 agonist ivuxolimab. The receptor was derived from an adult with an advanced solid tumor such as melanoma, head and neck, liver or kidney cancer. The CDR3, as DNA: TGTGCCAGCAGCGTAGCGGACAGTAACACTGAAGCTTTCTTT. Amino acid sequence: CASSVADSNTEAFF.